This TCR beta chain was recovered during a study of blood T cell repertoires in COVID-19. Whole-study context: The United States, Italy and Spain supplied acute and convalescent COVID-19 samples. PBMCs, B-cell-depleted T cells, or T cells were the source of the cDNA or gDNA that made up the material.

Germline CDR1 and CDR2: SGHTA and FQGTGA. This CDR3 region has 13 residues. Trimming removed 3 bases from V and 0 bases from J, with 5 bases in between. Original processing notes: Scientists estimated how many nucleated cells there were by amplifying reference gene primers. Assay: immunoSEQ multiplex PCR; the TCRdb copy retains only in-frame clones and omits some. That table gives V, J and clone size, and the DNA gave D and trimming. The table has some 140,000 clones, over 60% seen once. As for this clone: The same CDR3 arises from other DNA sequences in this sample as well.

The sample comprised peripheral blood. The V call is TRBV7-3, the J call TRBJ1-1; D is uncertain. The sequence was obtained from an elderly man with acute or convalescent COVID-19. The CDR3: CASSFQMNTEAFF. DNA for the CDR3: TGTGCCAGCAGCTTTCAAATGAACACTGAAGCTTTCTTT.